This T cell receptor (beta chain) is drawn from a study of T cell responses to AZD1222 COVID-19 vaccine (dated by TCRdb to the early 2020s). Notes on the research overall: AZD1222 recipients with second doses at about 4 weeks or about 12 weeks were pooled, because spike-specific TCR depth and breadth did not differ between schedules. Trial participants were enrolled by age into 18-55, 56-69 and 70-plus year subgroups, with approximately 150, 30 and 60 TCR-sequenced participants respectively. A total of approximately 250 trial participants underwent TCR sequencing, of whom nearly 210 had received two doses of AZD1222 and 26 had received two doses of the MenACWY control vaccine. Results the study describes overall, beyond this receptor: A significant rise in spike-specific TCR breadth and depth was observed after two AZD1222 doses relative to day 0 and relative to MenACWY recipients. The whole spike protein was spanned by vaccine-associated CD4 TCRs, and dominant responses were seen in regions 160-218 and 743-854. Conclusions about previously exposed vaccinees are limited, since just a handful of AZD1222 recipients were seropositive for SARS-CoV-2 at baseline. Nearly half of unique spike-specific TCRs reportedly recognized epitopes outside regions mutated in the B.1.351 and B.1.1.7 variants. Because no samples from the day 14 peak response were available, repertoires could be characterized only after the peak T cell response. Most participants were white British and females outnumbered males, and the authors suggested that clonal diversity may have been underestimated. In the small 56-69-year group, the increase in depth fell short of significance, most likely because of low power.

The time point tag for this specimen amounts to: baseline before first vaccination. Vaccinee samples were obtained from the UK trials COV001 and COV002, which included a single-blind randomized controlled phase 2/3 trial of AZD1222 (ChAdOx1 nCoV-19) in healthy adults. Trial participant PBMC samples were collected at day 0 and day 28 after the second dose for TCRbeta chain sequencing. From a lookup of the germline V gene, CDR1 and CDR2 are MNHEY and SVGEGT. V trim: 5 bases; J trim: 0 bases; unmatched bases: 9. The CDR3 covers 17 residues, taking in both the cysteine and the phenylalanine. The entry retains the CDR3 DNA only, 51 bases that are in frame from base 1. The CDR3 regions of human TCRbeta chains were analyzed by immunosequencing. Turning to the authors' computational methods: Repertoire TCRs were checked for matches against a reference library of SARS-CoV-2-specific TCRs that had been generated using the MIRA antigen-specificity platform. Breadth meant the fraction of unique TCRs that were SARS-CoV-2-associated, whereas depth meant the fraction of total T cells that were SARS-CoV-2-associated. Using the MIRA data, every spike-specific TCR was mapped to the spike region that the TCR reacted to and assigned to either a CD4 or a CD8 class. Log10-transformed breadth and depth values were compared by one-way ANOVA with Sidak's multiple comparisons tests. Here the immuneACCESS table is served through TCRdb, limited to in-frame sequences with V and J called. Missing clones are a known gap in these copies; in checked studies unresolved V genes cover under half, and the rest lacks a known reason. V, J and clone size reflect that table, while D and trimming were determined from the DNA. This sample gives fewer than 150,000 clones in total; around 88% of them show up just once. In total, the top ten clones hold 4.5% to 5% of the sample.

In the case of this clone: This receptor's antigen is unknown. No much larger clone exists at a distance of one base, and base qualities are not known.

The clonotype comes from an adult in good health. The sample consisted of peripheral blood, taken on day 0 of AZD1222 vaccination. This sequence uses TRBV6-2 or TRBV6-3 and TRBJ2-7; 11 junctional bases match TRBD1. Here is the DNA: TGTGCCAGCAGTACCGGACCCGGGACAGGGGGCTCCTACGAGCAGTACTTC. It translates to CASSTGPGTGGSYEQYF.